This is a list of T cell receptor beta chains from one sample in a study of T cells after yellow fever vaccination. TCRdb used MiXCR to reprocess the 5' RACE reads, holding one entry per CDR3 protein. The sample lists some 220,000 distinct CDR3 sequences, 3.2% occurring once. The sample consisted of CD4+ T cells sorted from PBMCs, taken 10 days after the yellow fever booster vaccination. The source is a man between 18 and 29 years old who received the YFV17D yellow fever vaccine. The CDR3 runs from the conserved cysteine through the conserved F or W. The D gene is left open where the match is weak. Rows give clone size only sometimes, using once, few, many, or a class for an expanded clone.

14	.	.	TRBJ1-1	TRBV21-1	CASKGGQMNTEAFF	TGTGCCAGCAAAGGGGGGCAGATGAACACTGAAGCTTTCTTT
18	TRBD2	many	TRBJ2-3	TRBV4-2	CASSQVSSTSGGLSTQYF	TGTGCCAGCAGCCAAGTCTCTTCTACTAGCGGGGGTCTTAGTACGCAGTATTTT
14	.	.	TRBJ2-1	TRBV12-3/TRBV12-4	CASSLPGSYTEQFF	TGTGCCAGCAGTTTGCCAGGCTCCTACACTGAGCAGTTCTTC
14	.	few	TRBJ2-5	TRBV6-2/TRBV6-3	CASSYPHRRETQYF	TGTGCCAGCAGTTACCCTCATAGGCGGGAGACCCAGTACTTC
13	.	many	TRBJ2-2	TRBV7-2	CASSTTGGGELFF	TGTGCCAGCAGTACCACCGGGGGCGGGGAGCTGTTTTTT
14	TRBD1	.	TRBJ1-6	TRBV12-3/TRBV12-4	CASSLGTDNSPLHF	TGTGCCAGCAGCCTCGGGACAGACAATTCACCCCTCCACTTT
15	TRBD1	.	TRBJ2-1	TRBV7-8	CASSFPGQGAFEQFF	TGTGCCAGCAGCTTCCCGGGACAGGGGGCTTTTGAGCAGTTCTTC
15	TRBD1	many	TRBJ1-2	TRBV9	CASSAGTGNLYGYTF	TGTGCCAGCAGCGCCGGGACAGGGAATCTCTATGGCTACACCTTC
14	.	.	TRBJ1-2	TRBV5-1	CASSLEGINYGYTF	TGCGCCAGCAGCTTGGAAGGAATTAACTATGGCTACACCTTC
14	.	many	TRBJ1-1	TRBV5-1	CASSGGRVNTEAFF	TGCGCCAGCAGCGGAGGTCGCGTGAACACTGAAGCTTTCTTT
11	.	few	TRBJ1-5	TRBV16	CASSQRGAQHF	TGTGCCAGCAGCCAACGGGGGGCTCAGCATTTT
15	.	few	TRBJ1-2	TRBV6-5	CASSPLGEQGGGYTF	TGTGCCAGCAGTCCCCTCGGAGAGCAGGGAGGAGGCTACACCTTC